This T cell receptor (beta chain) derives from a study of T cell responses to AZD1222 COVID-19 vaccine. A remark on this clone: Its specificity is not known.

CDR3 length: 19 residues. The V gene's germline CDR1 is SGHKS and CDR2 YYEKEE (reference sequence). V dropped 4 bases and J dropped 5; count of bases not matched to a gene: 19. Findings and limits, study-wide: Without day 14 samples, only post-peak T cell repertoires were studied. Baseline antibody screening turned up just six seropositive AZD1222 recipients. Breadth and depth of Spike-specific TCRs rose after two AZD1222 doses. With dominance at 160-218 and 743-854, vaccine-associated CD4 TCRs spanned spike.

Repertoires were generated with immunoSEQ multiplex PCR, while TCRdb's copy carries only in-frame clones and drops some. The sample lists roughly 120,000 clones, approximately 94% occurring once. Sequencing was performed on peripheral blood, taken on day 0 of AZD1222 vaccination. The sequence came from an adult in good health. This chain connects TRBV5-5 to TRBJ2-5; 11 bases line up with TRBD1. This CDR3 is CASSPAPGSGQGAVETQYF. CDR3 nucleotide sequence: TGTGCCAGCAGCCCCGCCCCTGGTAGCGGACAGGGGGCTGTCGAGACCCAGTACTTC.